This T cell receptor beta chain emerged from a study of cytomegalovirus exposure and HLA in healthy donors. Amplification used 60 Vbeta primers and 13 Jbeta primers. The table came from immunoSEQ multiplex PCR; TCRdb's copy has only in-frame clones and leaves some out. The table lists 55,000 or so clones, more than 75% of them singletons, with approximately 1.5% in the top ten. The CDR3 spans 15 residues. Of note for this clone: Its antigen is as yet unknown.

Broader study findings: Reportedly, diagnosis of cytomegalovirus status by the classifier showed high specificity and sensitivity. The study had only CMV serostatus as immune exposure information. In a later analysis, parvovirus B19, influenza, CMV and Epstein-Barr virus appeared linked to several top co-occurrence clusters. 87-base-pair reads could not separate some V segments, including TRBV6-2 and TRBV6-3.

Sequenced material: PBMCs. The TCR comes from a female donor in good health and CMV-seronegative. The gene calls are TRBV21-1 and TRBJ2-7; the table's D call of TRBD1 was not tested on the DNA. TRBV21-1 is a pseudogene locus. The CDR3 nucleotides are TGTGCCAGCAGCGAACGACAGGGGGCCTCCTACGAGCAGTACTTC. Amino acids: CASSERQGASYEQYF.